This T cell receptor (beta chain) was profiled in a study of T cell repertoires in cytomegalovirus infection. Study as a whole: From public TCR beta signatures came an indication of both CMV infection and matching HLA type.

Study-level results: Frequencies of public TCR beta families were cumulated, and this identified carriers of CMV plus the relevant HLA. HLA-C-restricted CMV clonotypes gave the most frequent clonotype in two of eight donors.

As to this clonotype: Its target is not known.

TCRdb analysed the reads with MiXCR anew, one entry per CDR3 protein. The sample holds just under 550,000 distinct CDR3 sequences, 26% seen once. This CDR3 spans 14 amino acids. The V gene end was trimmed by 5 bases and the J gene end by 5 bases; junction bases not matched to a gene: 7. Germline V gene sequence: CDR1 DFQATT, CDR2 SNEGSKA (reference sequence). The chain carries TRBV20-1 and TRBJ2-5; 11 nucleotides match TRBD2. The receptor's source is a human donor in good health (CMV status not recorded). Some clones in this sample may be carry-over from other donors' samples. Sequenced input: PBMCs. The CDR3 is CSASPGLADETQYF. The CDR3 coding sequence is TGCAGTGCTTCCCCGGGACTAGCGGATGAGACCCAGTACTTC.